This TCR beta chain was obtained from a study of T-cell reconstitution after alpha-beta-depleted transplantation in children. General study findings and limits: T cells produced anew were the main source of T-cell counts and diversity one year after transplant.

The CDR3 has 15 amino acids. CDR1 is SGHDT and CDR2 is YYEEEE in the germline V gene. The V end was cut by 2 bases, the J end by 4 bases, with 15 bases between. Comments on this clonotype: Its antigen is unknown.

It was with unique molecular identifiers that the TCRbeta library was prepared. A single record per CDR3 protein comes from TCRdb applying MiXCR to the PCR reads. This sample has about 980,000 distinct CDR3 sequences, with 25% to 35% found just once. The chain carries TRBV5-6 and TRBJ1-1; D gene unclear. This TCR was recovered from a boy less than two years old who had a stem cell transplant for SCID, so the T cells may come from the graft donor. The input for sequencing was PBMCs, mostly from graft donor cells, taken 360 days after TCRalphabeta/CD19-depleted stem cell transplant. In DNA, the CDR3 is TGTGCCAGCAGCTTTTCGAGTGAGGAGAGCACTGAAGCTTTCTTT. Residues: CASSFSSEESTEAFF.